One and the same sample provided the 14 T cell receptor beta chains below, sequenced in a study of cytomegalovirus exposure and HLA in healthy donors. PCR involved 60 Vbeta and 13 Jbeta primers. Clones were sequenced by immunoSEQ multiplex PCR, and TCRdb holds only the in-frame ones, with some missing. Of under 200,000 clones detected, approximately 70% appear once; the ten largest clones hold around 1.9%. Input material: PBMCs. The receptors derive from a woman aged 25 to 39 in good health and CMV-seronegative.

V and J are TRBV5-1 and TRBJ2-3; the D gene is possibly TRBD2 (6 bases). This CDR3 is 13 amino acids long. The germline V gene has CDR1 SGHRS and CDR2 YFSETQ. Trimming removed 3 bases from V and 2 bases from J, with 7 bases in between. The CDR3 sequence is CASSWEVTDTQYF. Written as DNA, the CDR3 is TGCGCCAGCAGCTGGGAGGTCACAGATACGCAGTATTTT.

The chain joins TRBV7-2 to TRBJ2-2; 7 positions match TRBD2. CDR1 is SGHTA, CDR2 FQGNSA, per germline. The CDR3 sequence is 15 residues long. The V segment lost 10 bases and the J segment 4 bases; nucleotides outside the gene matches: 12. CDR3 coding DNA: TGTGCCATCCCCCGGGTAGGCGGGAGCACCGGGGAGCTGTTTTTT. Amino acid sequence: CAIPRVGGSTGELFF.

V usage is TRBV7-2 and J usage is TRBJ2-5; no clear D. This CDR3 is 12 amino acids long. V was clipped by 5 bases and J by 5 bases, with 9 bases between them. Germline V gene lookup returns CDR1 SGHTA and CDR2 FQGNSA. The CDR3 region has the DNA TGTGCCAGCAGCCCCCCATTGGAGACCCAGTACTTC. It translates to CASSPPLETQYF.

This clone was counted a few times. The chain uses TRBV18 and TRBJ2-3; unclear D gene. Germline loops: CDR1 KGHSH, CDR2 LQKENI. The germline V and J ends were trimmed by 0 bases and 1 base, with 5 bases remaining between them. The CDR3 runs to 14 residues. CDR3 region: CASSPPSGTDTQYF. The CDR3 DNA reads TGTGCCAGCTCACCACCCTCGGGCACAGATACGCAGTATTTT. Looking up the rest from reference TRBV18 and TRBJ2-3 gives the full variable domain: NAGVMQNPRHLVRRRGQEARLRCSPMKGHSHVYWYRQLPEEGLKFMVYLQKENIIDESGMPKERFSAEFPKEGPSILRIQQVVRGDSAAYFCASSPPSGTDTQYFGPGTRLTVL.

This rearrangement joins TRBV5-4 to TRBJ1-2; D gene ambiguous. Germline V CDR1 and CDR2: SGHNT, YYREEE (reference sequence). The CDR3 is 13 residues long. The V end lost 10 bases, the J end lost 7 bases, and 20 bases lay between the germline ends. The CDR3 sequence: CAARGEGLSGYTF. In DNA, the CDR3 is TGTGCCGCCCGAGGTGAGGGCTTGAGTGGCTACACCTTC. The full variable domain, in which reference TRBV5-4 and TRBJ1-2 provide the parts outside the CDR3, is ETGVTQSPTHLIKTRGQQVTLRCSSQSGHNTVSWYQQALGQGPQFIFQYYREEENGRGNFPPRFSGLQFPNYSSELNVNALELDDSALYLCAARGEGLSGYTFGSGTRLTVV.

This clone was counted once. This chain joins TRBV7-3 and TRBJ2-3; no clear D. The CDR3 contains 13 residues. V was shortened by 1 base and J by 4 bases, with 6 bases between the two germline ends. The germline CDR1 and CDR2 sequences are SGHTA and FQGTGA. Here the CDR3 DNA reads TGTGCCAGCAGCTTAATCGTATCAGATACGCAGTATTTT. Its translation is CASSLIVSDTQYF.

V is TRBV2 and J is TRBJ2-5; 9 bases map to TRBD2. CDR1 and CDR2 (germline): SNHLY, FYNNEI. The trim removed 2 bases at V and 5 bases at J, leaving 9 bases unmatched. The CDR3 spans 16 residues. The CDR3 nucleotides are TGTGCCAGCAGTGAACAGATGGGACTAGCCCGGGAGACCCAGTACTTC. As protein: CASSEQMGLARETQYF.

This clone was recorded once. An end of the junction does not agree with germline; a read error may underlie this. V gene TRBV7-9 combines with J gene TRBJ2-7; the D is unclear. The CDR3 has 15 amino acids. Germline CDR1 and CDR2: SEHNR and FQNEAQ (reference sequence). CDR3 DNA sequence: TGTTCCAGCAGCTTTTCGGCGGCCACCAGAGACGAGCAGTACTTC. Its translation is CSSSFSAATRDEQYF.

J is TRBJ2-5 and V is TRBV5-1; 9 nucleotides align to TRBD2. The CDR3 length is 14 residues. Germline V gives CDR1 SGHRS, CDR2 YFSETQ. With V trimmed by 2 bases and J by 5 bases, 4 bases remained unmatched. The CDR3: CASSLSSGEETQYF. CDR3 coding DNA: TGCGCCAGCAGCTTATCTAGCGGGGAGGAGACCCAGTACTTC.

The rearrangement joins TRBV7-2 to TRBJ1-2; D might be TRBD1 (5 bases). This CDR3 comprises 16 residues. Per the germline V gene, CDR1 is SGHTA and CDR2 is FQGNSA. V dropped 1 base and J dropped 2 bases, with 14 bases sitting between them. CDR3 region: CASSLDGRASNYGYTF. The CDR3 DNA sequence: TGTGCCAGCAGCTTAGACGGCAGGGCGTCAAACTATGGCTACACCTTC.

This clone is a singleton in its sample. This chain connects TRBV5-1 to TRBJ1-6; possible D gene TRBD1, 6 bases. Germline CDR1 is SGHRS and CDR2 is YFSETQ. V was trimmed by 3 bases and J by 2 bases, leaving 9 bases between them. This CDR3 is built from 15 residues. The CDR3 DNA sequence: TGCGCCAGCAGCTCAAGGACAGCCTATAATTCACCCCTCCACTTT. Its translation: CASSSRTAYNSPLHF. The variable domain in full, completed from reference TRBV5-1 and TRBJ1-6, reads KAGVTQTPRYLIKTRGQQVTLSCSPISGHRSVSWYQQTPGQGLQFLFEYFSETQRNKGNFPGRFSGRQFSNSRSEMNVSTLELGDSALYLCASSSRTAYNSPLHFGNGTRLTVT.

The CDR3 nucleotides are TGTGCCAGCAGCGATAGGACCCGGGGGGGAGGGGAGACCCAGTACTTC. Its protein product is CASSDRTRGGGETQYF. This chain joins TRBV5-4 and TRBJ2-5, with 8 bases aligning to TRBD2. The CDR3 loop spans 16 amino acids. Unmatched junction bases numbered 13, after V lost 4 bases and J lost 5 bases. Per germline, CDR1 SGHNT and CDR2 YYREEE (reference sequence).

The rearrangement joins TRBV6-6 to TRBJ2-7, with 9 nucleotides matching TRBD2. The junction had 15 bases not matched to a gene; V was cut back by 6 bases and J by 6 bases. Germline V lookup: CDR1 MNHNY, CDR2 SVGAGI (reference sequence). The CDR3 consists of 16 residues. The CDR3 sequence: CASSLRLRRGGLEQYF. CDR3 bases: TGTGCCAGCAGCCTTCGACTTAGGCGGGGGGGCCTCGAGCAGTACTTC.

The chain links TRBV18 to TRBJ1-3; no reliable D call. This CDR3 has 12 amino acids. Trimming removed 4 bases at V and 6 bases at J, with 7 bases between. Per the germline V gene, CDR1 is KGHSH and CDR2 is LQKENI. CDR3: CASSHFENTIYF. DNA for the CDR3: TGTGCCAGCTCACACTTCGAAAACACCATATATTTT.